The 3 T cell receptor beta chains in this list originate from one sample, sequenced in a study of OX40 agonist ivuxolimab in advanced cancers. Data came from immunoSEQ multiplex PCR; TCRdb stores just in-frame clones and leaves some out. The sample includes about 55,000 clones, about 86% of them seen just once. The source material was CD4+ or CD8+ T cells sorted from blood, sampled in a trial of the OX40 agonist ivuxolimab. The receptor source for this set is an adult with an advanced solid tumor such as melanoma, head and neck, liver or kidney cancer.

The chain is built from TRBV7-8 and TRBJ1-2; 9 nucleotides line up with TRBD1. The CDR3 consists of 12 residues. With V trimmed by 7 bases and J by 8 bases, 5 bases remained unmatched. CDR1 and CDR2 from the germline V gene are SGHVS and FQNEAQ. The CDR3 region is CASTRTGAGYTF. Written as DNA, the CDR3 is TGTGCCAGCACCCGGACAGGGGCCGGCTACACCTTC.

The CDR3 sequence: CASSDFGGENEQFF. In nucleotides, the CDR3 is TGTGCCAGCAGTGACTTTGGGGGGGAGAATGAGCAGTTCTTC. The V call is TRBV6-4, the J call TRBJ2-1, with 7 bases aligning to TRBD2. V lost 1 base, J lost 7 bases, and 4 bases stayed unmatched. CDR1 and CDR2 from the germline V gene are MRHNA and SNTAGT. The CDR3 sequence is 14 residues long.

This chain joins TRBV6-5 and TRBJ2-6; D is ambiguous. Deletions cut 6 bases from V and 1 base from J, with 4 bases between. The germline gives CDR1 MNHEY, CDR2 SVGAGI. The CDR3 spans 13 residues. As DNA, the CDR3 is TGTGCCAGCAGCATTTCTGGGGCCAACGTCCTGACTTTC. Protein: CASSISGANVLTF.